A single sample is the source of the 17 T cell receptor beta chains below, sequenced in a study of blood T cells in healthy people across ages. Then a second PCR, running roughly 7 to 11 cycles, was carried out with a sample-barcoded 5' primer and a J-beta primer mix. TCRdb fed the 5' RACE reads into MiXCR, producing one record per CDR3 protein. The table has about 2 million distinct CDR3 sequences, roughly 49% seen once. The sequenced material came from blood. The receptors were gathered from a woman in her 40s in good health.

The J gene is TRBJ2-1, the V gene TRBV9, with D possibly being TRBD2 (6 bases). Looked up from germline, CDR1 is SGDLS and CDR2 is YYNGEE. The CDR3 covers 16 residues. Trimming left V 0 bases short and J 13 bases short, with 23 bases between. Written as DNA, the CDR3 is TGTGCCAGCAGCGTAGGGGAGACAAACCTCCGGGAGACCCAGTTCTTC. It yields the protein CASSVGETNLRETQFF.

The gene calls are TRBV4-2 and TRBJ2-5; 10 positions match TRBD1. Germline V gene data show CDR1 as LGHNA and CDR2 as YNFKEQ. The CDR3 runs to 15 residues. V lost 4 bases to trimming and J lost 2 bases; unmatched junction nucleotides: 4. The CDR3 protein is CASSRLDRGQETQYF. The CDR3 coding sequence is TGTGCCAGCAGCCGCTTGGACAGGGGGCAAGAGACCCAGTACTTC.

The CDR3: CASSLAREMVDTQYF. The CDR3 DNA sequence: TGTGCCAGCAGTTTAGCGCGGGAGATGGTAGATACGCAGTATTTT. The chain carries TRBV12-3 or TRBV12-4 and TRBJ2-3; 7 nucleotides agree with TRBD2. Losses at the gene ends were 0 bases for V and 5 bases for J; bases not matched to a gene: 5. This CDR3 spans 15 amino acids.

The chain joins TRBV20-1 to TRBJ2-4; tentatively, D is TRBD2 (6 bases). The CDR3 totals 15 residues. Germline loops: CDR1 DFQATT, CDR2 SNEGSKA (reference sequence). Trimming removed 5 bases from V and 1 base from J, with 15 bases in between. CDR3 amino acids: CSAPETRRAKNIQYF. For the CDR3, the DNA is TGCAGTGCTCCCGAGACTAGGAGGGCCAAAAACATTCAGTACTTC.

This clonotype was seen more than once but under ten times. The V call is TRBV7-9, the J call TRBJ2-7, with TRBD1 as a possible D gene (6 bases). There are 13 residues in the CDR3. V lost 3 bases to trimming and J lost 6 bases, with 12 bases between them. Germline lookup yields CDR1 SEHNR and CDR2 FQNEAQ (reference sequence). CDR3 sequence: CASSFPQGGEQYF. The CDR3 DNA reads as TGTGCCAGCAGCTTCCCCCAAGGGGGCGAGCAGTACTTC.

The rearrangement uses TRBV5-1 and TRBJ2-7; 9 bases align to TRBD1. Per germline, CDR1 SGHRS and CDR2 YFSETQ. V trimming: 3 bases; J trimming: 4 bases; junction bases outside the gene matches: 8. The CDR3 has 15 amino acids. CDR3 nucleotide sequence: TGCGCCAGCAGCTCCGTACCGGGACAGGGTTACGAGCAGTACTTC. This encodes CASSSVPGQGYEQYF.

This clonotype appeared a few times. The V gene is TRBV27, the J gene TRBJ1-2; 7 bases agree with TRBD1. Germline V gene data show CDR1 as MNHEY and CDR2 as SMNVEV (reference sequence). After removal of 6 bases from V and 5 bases from J, the junction contained 9 bases not matched to a gene. The CDR3 runs to 14 residues. CDR3 loop: CASRSTGARYGYTF. The CDR3 DNA is TGTGCCAGCAGGTCAACAGGGGCCAGGTATGGCTACACCTTC.

This chain uses TRBV28 with TRBJ2-5; D call uncertain. Germline lookup yields CDR1 MDHEN and CDR2 SYDVKM. Trimming shortened V by 6 bases and J by 4 bases, and 18 bases separated the two germline ends. The CDR3 is 15 residues long. In DNA form, the CDR3 reads TGTGCCAGCAGCCCTGGGTCTTCTTTCGGAGAGACCCAGTACTTC. This gives the protein CASSPGSSFGETQYF.

This chain joins TRBV5-1 and TRBJ2-3; no reliable D call. The germline V gene has CDR1 SGHRS and CDR2 YFSETQ. Trimming took 2 bases from V and 2 from J, leaving 18 bases between them. The CDR3 covers 17 residues. The CDR3 DNA reads TGCGCCAGCAGCTTTCCGCGCAGGTTCCTTCCCACAGATACGCAGTATTTT. Translation gives CASSFPRRFLPTDTQYF.

This clonotype turned up a few times. The chain recombines TRBV5-1 with TRBJ2-7; no clear D. The CDR3 runs 13 residues. In germline, CDR1 is SGHRS, CDR2 YFSETQ. The V and J ends lost 5 bases and 5 bases respectively, with 14 bases between them. The CDR3 region has the DNA TGCGCCAGCAGGTCGCCGGGCCAGGACGAGCAGTACTTC. Its translation: CASRSPGQDEQYF.

The chain uses TRBV27 and TRBJ2-1, with D possibly TRBD1 on 6 matching bases. This CDR3 is 14 amino acids long. Per the germline V gene, CDR1 is MNHEY and CDR2 is SMNVEV (reference sequence). V lost 6 bases and J 5 bases, leaving 14 bases between the germline ends. The CDR3 coding sequence is TGTGCCAGCAGGATAACAGGGTTCAACAATGAGCAGTTCTTC. Its translation: CASRITGFNNEQFF.

This sequence joins TRBV20-1 and TRBJ1-5; maybe TRBD1 (6 bases). The CDR3 runs 17 residues. CDR1 DFQATT and CDR2 SNEGSKA come from the germline V gene (reference sequence). With 1 base removed from V and 0 bases from J, the gap between germline ends came to 16 bases. In DNA form, the CDR3 reads TGCAGTGCTAGAGTTAGTACCAGGGGAGGTAGCAATCAGCCCCAGCATTTT. This codes for CSARVSTRGGSNQPQHF.

This clonotype has just a few counts. This chain joins TRBV20-1 and TRBJ2-5; 9 bases fit TRBD1. The J call may not be correct, given that the DNA end is closer to TRBJ2-7. The CDR3 totals 16 residues. Per germline, CDR1 DFQATT and CDR2 SNEGSKA (reference sequence). The CDR3 loop reads CSASGVAQGAGYEQYF. The CDR3 region has the DNA TGCAGTGCTAGTGGGGTGGCACAGGGGGCAGGTTACGAGCAGTACTTC.

At least ten counts were recorded for this clonotype. The chain uses TRBV5-1 and TRBJ2-1, with 13 positions matching TRBD2. The germline V gene has CDR1 SGHRS and CDR2 YFSETQ. This CDR3 is 16 amino acids long. V lost 4 bases to trimming and J lost 2 bases; unmatched junction nucleotides: 3. This CDR3 reads CASSPGLAGTYNEQFF. The CDR3 DNA reads as TGCGCCAGCAGCCCGGGACTAGCGGGGACCTACAATGAGCAGTTCTTC.

The chain recombines TRBV24-1 with TRBJ2-5; TRBD1 agrees at 10 bases. After removal of 3 bases from V and 4 bases from J, the junction contained 7 bases not matched to a gene. This CDR3 is built from 16 residues. CDR1 is KGHDR, CDR2 SFDVKD, per germline. The CDR3 DNA follows: TGTGCCACCAGTGATCCCGGGACAGGGGTTGGAGAGACCCAGTACTTC. Amino acid sequence: CATSDPGTGVGETQYF.

This clonotype was seen only a few times. The V and J genes are TRBV29-1 and TRBJ1-2; no clear D. Trimming removed 6 bases from V and 2 bases from J, with 16 bases in between. This CDR3 comprises 14 residues. Germline CDR1 SQVTM, CDR2 ANQGSEA. The CDR3 sequence: CSVEPGVSNYGYTF. Written as DNA, the CDR3 is TGCAGCGTCGAACCCGGGGTTTCCAACTATGGCTACACCTTC.

This clonotype was counted once. The germline gene is not matched at one end of the junction; a read error may be the cause. The chain uses TRBV5-1 and TRBJ2-7; 7 positions match TRBD1. The CDR3 totals 14 residues. Germline values: CDR1 SGHRS, CDR2 YFSETQ. For the CDR3, the DNA is TGCGCCAGCACGATCGGGACAGCTAACTACGGGCAGTACTTC. It yields the protein CASTIGTANYGQYF.